The sequence of this T cell receptor beta chain was determined in a study of technical replicates of blood from four donors. Germline V lookup: CDR1 KGHSH, CDR2 LQKENI. The CDR3 is made up of 13 amino acids. V gave up 2 bases and J gave up 9 bases, with 12 bases separating them. Using immunoSEQ multiplex PCR, the repertoire was profiled, and TCRdb retains in-frame clones only, with some absent. Among 55,000 to 65,000 clones, 86% were seen once, and the ten largest hold less than 6%. V is TRBV18 and J is TRBJ2-3; D is perhaps TRBD1 (5 bases). The TCR was taken from a human donor in good health. Some clones in this sample may be carry-over from other donors' samples. The sequenced sample consisted of PBMCs. The CDR3 nucleotides read TGTGCCAGCTCACCAGCGGTGGACACCACGCAGTATTTT. Its protein product is CASSPAVDTTQYF. Full variable domain (rest looked up from reference TRBV18 and TRBJ2-3): NAGVMQNPRHLVRRRGQEARLRCSPMKGHSHVYWYRQLPEEGLKFMVYLQKENIIDESGMPKERFSAEFPKEGPSILRIQQVVRGDSAAYFCASSPAVDTTQYFGPGTRLTVL.